These 21 T cell receptor beta chains were sequenced from one sample in a study of blood T cell repertoires in COVID-19. Profiling relied on immunoSEQ multiplex PCR, and the TCRdb table lists in-frame clones only, not all of them. This sample has 110,000 or so clones, with about 88% found just once. The sequencing input was peripheral blood. Receptor source: a man aged 40-55 years with acute or convalescent COVID-19.

The rearrangement joins TRBV12-5 to TRBJ2-5, with TRBD2 matching 7 bases. CDR1 LGHNT and CDR2 FRNRAP come from the germline V gene. The ends lost 5 bases at V and 2 bases at J; junction bases unmatched: 8. The CDR3 is made up of 15 amino acids. The CDR3 loop reads CASGPGTTLQETQYF. The CDR3 DNA follows: TGTGCTAGTGGTCCCGGGACTACCCTACAAGAGACCCAGTACTTC.

This clone has a single count. This chain links TRBV6-1 with TRBJ2-7, with no clear D. Germline CDR1 and CDR2: MNHNS and SASEGT. The CDR3 is 11 amino acids. V was cut by 3 bases and J by 9 bases, with 9 bases left in between. The CDR3 DNA sequence: TGTGCCAGCAGTGATGCGGTAGGGCAGTACTTC. Amino acids: CASSDAVGQYF.

This CDR3 reads CASSTSWTGGGTDTQYF. CDR3 sequence (DNA): TGCGCCAGCAGCACATCCTGGACAGGGGGCGGCACAGATACGCAGTATTTT. The chain links TRBV5-1 to TRBJ2-3; 11 bases are a match to TRBD1. This CDR3 spans 17 amino acids. Germline trimming cut 4 bases from V and 1 base from J; bases unmatched to any gene: 8. CDR1 is SGHRS and CDR2 is YFSETQ in the germline V gene.

The chain couples TRBV7-2 to TRBJ2-2; the match to TRBD2 covers 7 bases. Germline V gene sequence: CDR1 SGHTA, CDR2 FQGNSA. The ends lost 4 bases at V and 1 base at J; junction bases unmatched: 9. This CDR3 spans 17 amino acids. The CDR3 DNA is TGTGCCAGCAGCTCGAAAGCGGCTAGCGGGAACACCGGGGAGCTGTTTTTT. Translation gives CASSSKAASGNTGELFF.

The genes are TRBV19 and TRBJ2-1; D not certain. Germline CDR1 and CDR2: LNHDA and SQIVND (reference sequence). This CDR3 is 14 amino acids long. The germline V and J ends were trimmed by 9 bases and 0 bases, with 12 bases remaining between them. CDR3 bases: TGTGCCAGGCCGACATTGATCTCCTACAATGAGCAGTTCTTC. Translating gives CARPTLISYNEQFF.

This chain links TRBV5-1 with TRBJ2-1; 8 bases line up with TRBD2. Germline V gene sequence: CDR1 SGHRS, CDR2 YFSETQ. The V and J ends lost 3 bases and 4 bases, in that order; junction bases with no gene match: 6. This CDR3 comprises 15 residues. The CDR3 sequence: CASSYKTSEYNEQFF. The DNA for the CDR3 is TGCGCCAGCAGCTACAAGACTAGCGAATACAATGAGCAGTTCTTC.

In this sample, this clone turned up once. This chain connects TRBV18 to TRBJ1-3; 7 bases agree with TRBD1. CDR1 KGHSH and CDR2 LQKENI come from the germline V gene. The junction had 7 bases not matched to a gene; V was cut back by 1 base and J by 4 bases. The CDR3 contains 16 residues. The CDR3 sequence: CASSPRQGDPGNTIYF. In DNA form, the CDR3 reads TGTGCCAGCTCACCACGACAGGGTGACCCGGGAAACACCATATATTTT.

About this clone itself: Within the sample, other DNA sequences also encode this same CDR3. J is TRBJ1-1 and V is TRBV6-5; D remains ambiguous. This CDR3 contains 13 residues. Trimming removed 2 bases at V and 1 base at J, with 5 bases between. Germline V gives CDR1 MNHEY, CDR2 SVGAGI. CDR3 nucleotide sequence: TGTGCCAGCAGTTACACCGGGAACACTGAAGCTTTCTTT. This codes for CASSYTGNTEAFF.

The chain combines TRBV5-8 with TRBJ2-7; D is perhaps TRBD2 (6 bases). Per germline, CDR1 SGHTS and CDR2 YDEGEE. Trimming cost V 1 base and J 2 bases, with 13 bases left between them. The CDR3 length is 15 residues. Here the CDR3 reads CASSLSGRTPYEQYF. The CDR3, as DNA: TGTGCCAGCAGCTTGAGCGGGCGGACTCCCTACGAGCAGTACTTC.

The gene calls are TRBV10-3 and TRBJ2-3; D is unclear. The CDR3 loop spans 12 amino acids. Germline V gene data show CDR1 as ENHRY and CDR2 as SYGVKD. CDR3 in amino acids: CAVAERTDTQYF. The CDR3 DNA is TGTGCGGTGGCGGAACGCACAGATACGCAGTATTTT.

This rearrangement joins TRBV11-2 to TRBJ2-7; TRBD2 agrees at 11 bases. V shed 5 bases and J 4 bases; nucleotides not matched to a gene: 10. Germline assignment: CDR1 SGHAT and CDR2 FQNNGV. The CDR3 consists of 16 residues. CDR3 amino acids: CASSPLLAGVKYEQYF. As DNA, the CDR3 is TGTGCCAGCAGCCCCCTACTAGCGGGGGTTAAGTACGAGCAGTACTTC. The full variable domain, rest sourced from reference TRBV11-2 and TRBJ2-7, is EAGVAQSPRYKIIEKRQSVAFWCNPISGHATLYWYQQILGQGPKLLIQFQNNGVVDDSQLPKDRFSAERLKGVDSTLKIQPAKLEDSAVYLCASSPLLAGVKYEQYFGPGTRLTVT.

The J gene is TRBJ1-1, the V gene TRBV10-3; 9 bases are shared with TRBD1. The CDR3 extends over 15 amino acids. V gave up 0 bases and J gave up 1 base; unmatched junction bases: 0. CDR1 and CDR2 from the germline V gene are ENHRY and SYGVKD. DNA of the CDR3: TGTGCCATCAGTGAGTCGGGACAGGGGAACACTGAAGCTTTCTTT. This encodes CAISESGQGNTEAFF.

The chain uses TRBV5-6 and TRBJ2-7; D ambiguous. V was cut by 0 bases and J by 2 bases, with 9 bases left in between. The germline V gene has CDR1 SGHDT and CDR2 YYEEEE. This CDR3 region has 14 residues. The CDR3 spells CASSLGVGAYEQYF. As DNA, the CDR3 is TGTGCCAGCAGCTTGGGAGTCGGTGCCTACGAGCAGTACTTC.

This clone was detected only once. At one end, the junction sequence differs from germline, possibly due to a read error. This chain connects TRBV24-1 to TRBJ2-2, with D maybe TRBD1 (6 bases). This CDR3 region has 17 residues. The germline V gene has CDR1 KGHDR and CDR2 SFDVKD. The CDR3 DNA is TGTGCCACCAGTGGTTTGGGGGAGACAGGAAACACCGGGGAGCTGTTTTTT. Amino acids: CATSGLGETGNTGELFF.

The CDR3 DNA reads as TGTGCCAGCAGTTTTGCAGGGCCCTACGAGCAGTACTTC. Residues: CASSFAGPYEQYF. The chain uses TRBV12-3 or TRBV12-4 and TRBJ2-7, with a tentative D call TRBD1 (5 bases). This CDR3 is 13 amino acids long. The V and J ends lost 3 bases and 2 bases respectively, with 8 bases between them.

The V call is TRBV30, the J call TRBJ1-6, with 8 bases matching TRBD1. The V gene's germline CDR1 is GTSNPN and CDR2 SVGIG (reference sequence). J was trimmed by 9 bases and V by 2 bases; bases with no gene match: 12. The CDR3 has 16 amino acids. The CDR3 nucleotides read TGTGCCTGGAGTTATGACAGGGGAGTCTATGGTTCACCCCTCCACTTT. It specifies CAWSYDRGVYGSPLHF.

The chain couples TRBV12-5 to TRBJ2-7; weak D call: TRBD2 (6 bases). Germline CDR1 is LGHNT and CDR2 is FRNRAP. Trimming pared 6 bases from V and 9 bases from J, leaving 15 bases between. The CDR3 totals 12 residues. In nucleotides, the CDR3 is TGTGCTAGTGGCCAAATTATCGGGGGGCAGTACTTC. It translates to CASGQIIGGQYF.

Here the CDR3 DNA reads TGTGCCTGGAGTTCGACTAGATCCTCTGGAAACACCATATATTTT. This gives the protein CAWSSTRSSGNTIYF. This rearrangement joins TRBV30 to TRBJ1-3; D is ambiguous. V lost 2 bases and J 0 bases, leaving 11 bases between the germline ends. Germline CDR1 and CDR2: GTSNPN and SVGIG (reference sequence). CDR3 length equals 15 residues.

This clone was observed once. The chain is built from TRBV29-1 and TRBJ2-7; weak D call: TRBD1 (7 bases). V was trimmed by 7 bases and J by 5 bases, leaving 12 bases between them. The CDR3 is made up of 11 amino acids. CDR1 SQVTM and CDR2 ANQGSEA come from the germline V gene. CDR3: CSGRRGDEQYF. The DNA for the CDR3 is TGCAGCGGTCGCAGGGGGGACGAGCAGTACTTC.

With respect to this clone: Other DNA sequences within the sample encode an identical CDR3. The chain joins TRBV11-2 to TRBJ2-7; unclear D gene. The CDR3 consists of 14 residues. CDR1 is SGHAT, CDR2 FQNNGV, per germline. V lost 0 bases to trimming and J lost 2 bases, with 8 bases between them. This CDR3 reads CASSLDAAAYEQYF. The CDR3 DNA follows: TGTGCCAGCAGCTTAGATGCCGCGGCCTACGAGCAGTACTTC.

This clone was counted once. Mismatch with germline at one junction end may stem from a read error. The rearrangement joins TRBV4-1 to TRBJ2-7, with 10 bases fitting TRBD1. Germline V CDR1 and CDR2: MGHRA, YSYEKL. CDR3 length: 13 amino acids. This chain's CDR3 is CASSQVLGTGASF. The CDR3 DNA reads as TGCGCCAGCAGCCAAGTTCTCGGGACAGGGGCTTCTTTC.